The 28 T cell receptor beta chains given below trace back to one sample, sequenced in a study of T cell changes during pregnancy in multiple sclerosis. Repertoires were generated with immunoSEQ multiplex PCR, while TCRdb's copy carries only in-frame clones and drops some. The sample contains 69,000 or so clones, around 94% of which appear only once. This sample comprised peripheral blood, obtained before pregnancy. Receptors were obtained from a female donor with multiple sclerosis, enrolled in a pregnancy study.

The chain has TRBV7-9 and TRBJ1-2; 9 bases map to TRBD1. Germline values: CDR1 SEHNR, CDR2 FQNEAQ (reference sequence). The CDR3 consists of 17 residues. V shed 5 bases, J shed 4 bases, and the junction held 14 bases outside the gene matches. The CDR3 sequence: CASSPHLGQGRTYGYTF. CDR3 in DNA: TGTGCCAGCAGCCCACACCTTGGACAGGGGCGGACCTATGGCTACACCTTC.

CDR3 DNA: TGTGCCAGCATAGGGTCGACTAGAAGAAGAGAGCAGTTCTTC. Protein product: CASIGSTRRREQFF. The rearrangement links TRBV27 to TRBJ2-1; perhaps TRBD2 as D (6 bases). Trimming shortened V by 7 bases and J by 10 bases, and 20 bases separated the two germline ends. Germline lookup yields CDR1 MNHEY and CDR2 SMNVEV (reference sequence). The CDR3 spans 14 residues.

Here the CDR3 DNA reads TGTGCCAGTAGGAATGGGGCAGTGAACACTGAAGCTTTCTTT. As protein: CASRNGAVNTEAFF. The chain recombines TRBV19 with TRBJ1-1; TRBD1 is a possible D gene (5 bases). Germline V gene sequence: CDR1 LNHDA, CDR2 SQIVND (reference sequence). The CDR3 has 14 residues. Trimming removed 6 bases from V and 0 bases from J, with 11 bases in between.

V and J are TRBV19 and TRBJ1-4, with a weak D call TRBD1 (5 bases). This CDR3 region has 13 residues. Trimming stripped 8 bases from V and 6 bases from J, with 13 bases between. Germline values: CDR1 LNHDA, CDR2 SQIVND (reference sequence). In nucleotides, the CDR3 is TGTGCCAGTGCGGGGGGGTCGGATGAAAAACTGTTTTTT. This encodes CASAGGSDEKLFF.

The rearrangement joins TRBV27 to TRBJ2-5, with TRBD2 matching over 11 bases. V trimming: 5 bases; J trimming: 5 bases; junction bases outside the gene matches: 7. Germline CDR1 MNHEY, CDR2 SMNVEV (reference sequence). CDR3 size: 15 residues. The CDR3 DNA is TGTGCCAGCAGTCTGTCTAGCGGGAGGATCGAGACCCAGTACTTC. It encodes CASSLSSGRIETQYF.

The chain combines TRBV19 with TRBJ1-5; TRBD1 agrees at 7 bases. The V gene's germline CDR1 is LNHDA and CDR2 SQIVND (reference sequence). The CDR3 runs 13 residues. The trim removed 8 bases at V and 3 bases at J, leaving 4 bases unmatched. The CDR3 loop reads CASGDRDNQPQHF. CDR3 sequence (DNA): TGTGCCAGTGGTGACAGGGACAATCAGCCCCAGCATTTT.

This rearrangement joins TRBV19 to TRBJ2-3; maybe TRBD2 (6 bases). The CDR3 sequence is 15 residues long. V was cut by 7 bases and J by 3 bases, with 17 bases left in between. Germline CDR1 reads LNHDA; CDR2 reads SQIVND (reference sequence). In DNA, the CDR3 is TGTGCCAGTACCCCGGGAGAACTATTTACAGATACGCAGTATTTT. Protein product: CASTPGELFTDTQYF.

The DNA of the CDR3 is TGTGCCAGCAGTCTGTTTCCAGGATACGAGCAGTACTTC. It translates to CASSLFPGYEQYF. The V call is TRBV6-6, the J call TRBJ2-7; D is unclear. Germline V lookup: CDR1 MNHNY, CDR2 SVGAGI (reference sequence). Trimming pared 5 bases from V and 4 bases from J, leaving 12 bases between. The CDR3 covers 13 residues.

The genes are TRBV5-8 and TRBJ1-1; D is perhaps TRBD1 (5 bases). This CDR3 is 14 amino acids long. The V gene lost 0 bases and the J gene lost 5 bases, with 11 bases spanning the gap. Germline CDR1 is SGHTS and CDR2 is YDEGEE. The CDR3 here is CASSLVQGGTEAFF. The CDR3, as DNA: TGTGCCAGCAGCTTGGTGCAGGGTGGGACTGAAGCTTTCTTT.

The J gene is TRBJ1-5, the V gene TRBV21-1; the table's TRBD1 call for D was not verified on the DNA. TRBV21-1 is reported as a pseudogene. The CDR3 is made up of 16 amino acids. The CDR3 coding sequence is TGTGCCAGCAGCCCAAGACCCGACAAGAGCAATCAGCCCCAGCATTTT. This gives the protein CASSPRPDKSNQPQHF.

This clone was seen just once. The chain carries TRBV9 and TRBJ2-3; D is perhaps TRBD1 (7 bases). Germline-derived CDR1 and CDR2 are SGDLS and YYNGEE. Trimming cost V 4 bases and J 4 bases, with 16 bases left between them. The CDR3 is made up of 15 amino acids. The chain's CDR3 is CASSLGGQKADTQYF. CDR3 nucleotides: TGTGCCAGCAGCCTCGGGGGACAGAAAGCAGATACGCAGTATTTT.

The J gene is TRBJ1-1, the V gene TRBV11-2; 7 positions agree with TRBD1. Germline lookup yields CDR1 SGHAT and CDR2 FQNNGV. The J segment lost 6 bases and the V segment lost 4 bases, leaving 11 bases of the junction unmatched. The CDR3 runs 15 residues. The CDR3 DNA follows: TGTGCCAGCAGCTCACTGACAGGGCGAACCGCTGAAGCTTTCTTT. It specifies CASSSLTGRTAEAFF.

The chain recombines TRBV7-2 with TRBJ1-1; D gene unclear. This CDR3 comprises 15 residues. Germline CDR1 and CDR2: SGHTA and FQGNSA. Trimming shortened V by 1 base and J by 3 bases, and 12 bases separated the two germline ends. This CDR3 reads CASSLDGERYTEAFF. Written as DNA, the CDR3 is TGTGCCAGCAGCTTAGACGGGGAAAGGTACACTGAAGCTTTCTTT.

The chain combines TRBV7-9 with TRBJ2-1, with 11 bases matching TRBD2. Germline V gene lookup returns CDR1 SEHNR and CDR2 FQNEAQ (reference sequence). CDR3 size: 17 residues. V lost 0 bases to trimming and J lost 8 bases; unmatched junction nucleotides: 9. The CDR3 here is CASSLADSGRAGDEQFF. Written as DNA, the CDR3 is TGTGCCAGCAGCTTAGCGGATAGCGGGAGGGCGGGGGATGAGCAGTTCTTC.

As DNA, the CDR3 is TGTGCCAGCAGTTTCAACCGACTAGATAAGTTCTTC. Encoded protein: CASSFNRLDKFF. This chain uses TRBV28 with TRBJ2-1; weak D call: TRBD2 (6 bases). Per germline, CDR1 MDHEN and CDR2 SYDVKM. The CDR3 totals 12 residues. V lost 3 bases and J lost 14, with 14 bases in between.

This chain uses TRBV29-1 with TRBJ2-7; TRBD1 might be the D (7 bases). Trimming cost V 4 bases and J 5 bases, with 24 bases left between them. Germline V gene data show CDR1 as SQVTM and CDR2 as ANQGSEA. This CDR3 has 16 residues. The CDR3 protein is CSVVAGGAGSPHEQYF. In DNA, the CDR3 is TGCAGCGTTGTGGCAGGGGGTGCGGGAAGTCCCCACGAGCAGTACTTC.

CDR3 bases: TGCAGCGTTGCCGGACTTATTGCCGAGCAGTACTTC. Translation gives CSVAGLIAEQYF. This chain joins TRBV29-1 and TRBJ2-7, with D possibly being TRBD2 (5 bases). Germline CDR1 SQVTM, CDR2 ANQGSEA. Trimming removed 4 bases from V and 6 bases from J, with 13 bases in between. The CDR3 has 12 residues.

The chain carries TRBV5-4 and TRBJ2-5; the D gene is possibly TRBD2 (6 bases). In germline, CDR1 is SGHNT, CDR2 YYREEE (reference sequence). The CDR3 totals 13 residues. Trimming shortened V by 10 bases and J by 2 bases, and 15 bases separated the two germline ends. The CDR3 loop is CAFGFGGQETQYF. Here the CDR3 DNA reads TGTGCCTTCGGTTTTGGGGGGCAAGAGACCCAGTACTTC.

The chain's CDR3 is CASSEQTYNEQFF. The DNA for the CDR3 is TGTGCCAGCAGCGAGCAGACTTACAATGAGCAGTTCTTC. The rearrangement uses TRBV9 and TRBJ2-1; no clear D gene. From germline, CDR1 is SGDLS and CDR2 YYNGEE. CDR3 size: 13 residues. V was trimmed by 3 bases and J by 4 bases, leaving 8 bases between them.

This chain connects TRBV5-5 to TRBJ2-7; 12 nucleotides match TRBD2. This CDR3 is 18 amino acids long. V was pared by 0 bases and J by 2 bases, with 9 bases of the junction left unmatched. In germline, CDR1 is SGHKS, CDR2 YYEKEE (reference sequence). CDR3 protein: CASSLAWTSGTSPYEQYF. The CDR3 DNA is TGTGCCAGCAGCTTGGCCTGGACTAGCGGGACCTCACCCTACGAGCAGTACTTC.

The chain carries TRBV4-1 and TRBJ1-4, with a weak D call TRBD1 (6 bases). From germline, CDR1 is MGHRA and CDR2 YSYEKL. CDR3 size: 16 residues. The germline V and J ends were trimmed by 4 bases and 1 base, with 13 bases remaining between them. The CDR3 region is CASSPGQLGTNEKLFF. DNA of the CDR3: TGCGCCAGCAGCCCAGGACAGCTCGGAACTAATGAAAAACTGTTTTTT.

This chain uses TRBV7-6 with TRBJ2-2, with 9 bases identical to TRBD1. With V trimmed by 4 bases and J by 8 bases, 14 bases remained unmatched. There are 17 residues in the CDR3. Per the germline V gene, CDR1 is SGHVS and CDR2 is FNYEAQ. In DNA, the CDR3 is TGTGCCAGCAGCTCACACACCGGGACAGGGAATTGGGGGGAGCTGTTTTTT. Protein product: CASSSHTGTGNWGELFF.

V is TRBV6-5 and J is TRBJ2-3; weak D call: TRBD1 (6 bases). Trimming removed 6 bases at V and 5 bases at J, with 9 bases between. The CDR3 length is 12 residues. CDR1 MNHEY and CDR2 SVGAGI come from the germline V gene. The CDR3 sequence: CASRTGIDTQYF. As DNA, the CDR3 is TGTGCCAGCAGAACAGGGATAGATACGCAGTATTTT.

The rearrangement joins TRBV19 to TRBJ2-1, with TRBD2 matching over 10 bases. There are 15 residues in the CDR3. CDR1 is LNHDA, CDR2 SQIVND, per germline (reference sequence). V lost 7 bases, J lost 9 bases, and 12 bases stayed unmatched. DNA of the CDR3: TGTGCCAGTAACCCTAGCGGGAGCGAGCTCGGTGAGCAGTTCTTC. It specifies CASNPSGSELGEQFF.

This CDR3 is CASTDIQETQYF. CDR3 bases: TGTGCCAGCACGGACATCCAAGAGACCCAGTACTTC. This sequence joins TRBV28 and TRBJ2-5, with D possibly matching TRBD1 (5 bases). The ends were cut back, 7 bases at V and 1 base at J, with 7 bases in the middle. Germline CDR1 and CDR2: MDHEN and SYDVKM. The CDR3 loop spans 12 amino acids.

The chain employs TRBV6-1 and TRBJ2-7, with D perhaps matching TRBD1 (5 bases). Germline lookup yields CDR1 MNHNS and CDR2 SASEGT. Trimming removed 7 bases from V and 13 bases from J, with 20 bases in between. The CDR3 covers 12 residues. CDR3 sequence: CASTLDSFQSYF. In nucleotides, the CDR3 is TGTGCCAGCACCCTCGACAGTTTCCAATCCTACTTC.

This sequence joins TRBV30 and TRBJ2-2, with D possibly TRBD2 on 6 matching bases. CDR3 length equals 15 residues. From germline, CDR1 is GTSNPN and CDR2 SVGIG (reference sequence). V was pared by 3 bases and J by 3 bases, with 14 bases between. CDR3 DNA: TGTGCCTGGAGACGCAGGGAGGCGGACACCGGGGAGCTGTTTTTT. Protein product: CAWRRREADTGELFF.

The chain employs TRBV6-5 and TRBJ2-7, with 9 bases identical to TRBD1. The CDR3 covers 15 residues. V was clipped by 5 bases and J by 7 bases; unmatched bases: 12. CDR1 is MNHEY and CDR2 is SVGAGI in the germline V gene. The CDR3 spells CASSRTGALGMEQYF. The CDR3 DNA follows: TGTGCCAGCAGTCGGACAGGGGCCCTCGGGATGGAGCAGTACTTC.